The entry below gives a single T cell receptor beta chain sequence along with its context. Antigen: not known. Germline CDR1 and CDR2: SGHRS and YFSETQ. Trimming shortened V by 0 bases and J by 4 bases, and 11 bases separated the two germline ends. This CDR3 spans 16 amino acids. This record belongs to a study of T cell responses to AZD1222 COVID-19 vaccine. Study background: Pooling of second doses given at about 4 or about 12 weeks was done.

Only in-frame clones appear in the TCRdb table, and some are missing; sequencing was by immunoSEQ multiplex PCR. The sample records some 110,000 clones, approximately 87% being singletons. Study-level points and caveats: The donors showed a predominance of white British ancestry and of females, with possible underestimation of clonal diversity. Repertoires were obtained only post-peak T cell response.

The sample here was peripheral blood, taken on day 0 of AZD1222 vaccination. V gene TRBV5-1 combines with J gene TRBJ1-6, with D perhaps TRBD1 (6 bases). The sequence derives from an adult in good health. CDR3 sequence reads: CASSLVGGRYNSPLHF. The CDR3 bases are TGCGCCAGCAGCTTGGTGGGGGGCAGATATAATTCACCCCTCCACTTT.